This paragraph covers one T cell receptor beta chain sequence. The sample originates from a study of identical twins. TCRdb re-analysed the 5' RACE reads in MiXCR, keeping a single row per CDR3 protein. In the table there are some 790,000 distinct CDR3 sequences, 15% to 20% of which are singletons. Germline-derived CDR1 and CDR2 are SGHRS and YFSETQ. Trimming shortened V by 0 bases and J by 4 bases, and 10 bases separated the two germline ends. The CDR3 covers 14 residues. The same specimen was also included in a second study, on T cells expressing NK-cell markers. According to that study: Whether expanded NKG2C+ T cell clones were HCMV-specific remained unclear.

The TCR sequence derives from a young woman in good health. The source material was PBMCs. This chain joins TRBV5-1 and TRBJ1-2; D remains ambiguous. The CDR3, as DNA: TGCGCCAGCAGCTTGGCCCGCATAAGCTATGGCTACACCTTC. This translates into CASSLARISYGYTF.